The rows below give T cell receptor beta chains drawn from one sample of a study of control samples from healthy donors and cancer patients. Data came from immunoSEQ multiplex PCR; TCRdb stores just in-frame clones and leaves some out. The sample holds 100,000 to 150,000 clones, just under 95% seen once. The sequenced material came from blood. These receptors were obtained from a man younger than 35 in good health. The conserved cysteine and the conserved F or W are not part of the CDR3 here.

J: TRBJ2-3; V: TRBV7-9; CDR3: ASSLGLAGQSRTDTQY
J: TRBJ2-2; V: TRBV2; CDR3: ASSEVAVLLTTGELF
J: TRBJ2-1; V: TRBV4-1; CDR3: ASSQVGYNEQF
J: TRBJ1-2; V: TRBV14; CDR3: ASSQVAGVNYGYT
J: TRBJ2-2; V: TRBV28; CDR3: ASSLSVRRKNTGELF
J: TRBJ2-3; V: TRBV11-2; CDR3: ASSLAGSTDTQY
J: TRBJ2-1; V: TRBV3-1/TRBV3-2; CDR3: ASSHPRLYNEQF
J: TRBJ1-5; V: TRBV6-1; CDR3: ASSEGPTSNQPQH
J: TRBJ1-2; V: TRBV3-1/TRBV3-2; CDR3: ASSYTPGGMAGYT
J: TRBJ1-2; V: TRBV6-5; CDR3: ASSYSGGRYGYT
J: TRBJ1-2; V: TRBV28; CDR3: ASSPTGSGHGYT
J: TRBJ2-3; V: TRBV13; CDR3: ASSDLWRGSTDTQY
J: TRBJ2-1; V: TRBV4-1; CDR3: ASSQSHYLGMVEQF
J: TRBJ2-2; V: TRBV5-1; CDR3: ASSQLSGGAGGELF
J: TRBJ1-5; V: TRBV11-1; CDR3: ASSLGPGQPQH
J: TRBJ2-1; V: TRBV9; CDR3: ASSVGTGEAYNEQF
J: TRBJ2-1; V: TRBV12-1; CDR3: ASSFVLAGAYNEQF
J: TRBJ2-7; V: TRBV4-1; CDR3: ASKLYLLSYEQY
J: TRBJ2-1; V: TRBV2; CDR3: ASSVGILGGYYNEQF
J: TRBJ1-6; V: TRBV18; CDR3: ASSPPGGGGGYSPLH
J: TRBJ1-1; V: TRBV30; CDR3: AWSRRGETEAF
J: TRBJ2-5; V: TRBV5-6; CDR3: ASSFRRPAPQETQY
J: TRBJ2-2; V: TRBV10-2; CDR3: ASRPGLAGGWDTGELF
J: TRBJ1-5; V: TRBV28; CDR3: ASTGEGPQH
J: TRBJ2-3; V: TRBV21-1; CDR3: ASSSHRGSGGPVDTQY
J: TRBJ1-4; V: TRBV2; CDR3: ASSIPRDRGFSAPEKLF
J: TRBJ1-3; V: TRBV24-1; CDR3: ATIEQGSAGNTIY
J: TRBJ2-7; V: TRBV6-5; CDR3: ASRGQLWYEQY
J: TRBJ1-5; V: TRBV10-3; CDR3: AISGVDNQPQH
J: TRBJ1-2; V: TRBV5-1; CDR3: ASSVDRDYGYT
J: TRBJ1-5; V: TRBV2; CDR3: ASSVGRESNQPQH
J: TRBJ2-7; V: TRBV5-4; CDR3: ASNPFGRGEQY
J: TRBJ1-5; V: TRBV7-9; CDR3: ASSPQGGTWQPQH
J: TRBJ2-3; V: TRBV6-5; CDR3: ASGPGASTDTQY
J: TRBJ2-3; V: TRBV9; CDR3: ASSPWGGVTDTQY
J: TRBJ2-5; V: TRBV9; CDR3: ASSASGVEETQY
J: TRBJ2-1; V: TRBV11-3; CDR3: ASSLGRDGSYNEQF
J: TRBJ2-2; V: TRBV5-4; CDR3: ASGAKSGERTGELF